This T cell receptor (beta chain) was captured by sequencing in a study of immune heterogeneity within non-small cell lung tumors. Whole-study results and caveats: Multiple tumor sites within a patient showed recurrence of identical dominant CDR3 beta clonotypes; site-unique high-frequency clones were present as well. High-frequency T-cell receptor beta clonotypes differed largely between individual patients.

The template for each sample was 500 to 700 ng of genomic DNA, which had been extracted from bulk tumor tissue. Several biopsies were spaced far apart within each primary tumor and obtained as surgery took place. Newly diagnosed with untreated non-small cell lung cancer, the patients underwent curative surgery. There were 15 donors in total. They were all newly diagnosed non-small cell lung cancer patients undergoing surgery with curative intent. CDR3 of TCR beta was amplified by multiplex PCR that used 32 V and 13 J primers. TCRdb redid the calling of the multiplex PCR reads with MiXCR, one entry per CDR3 protein. The sample has around 4,000 distinct CDR3 sequences; 27% are singletons. Per germline, CDR1 MNHEY and CDR2 SVGEGT. The CDR3 covers 19 residues. Losses at the gene ends were 6 bases for V and 0 bases for J; bases not matched to a gene: 14. This clonotype is deemed large. Its cognate antigen is unknown.

This chain connects TRBV6-2 or TRBV6-3 to TRBJ2-2; 9 bases line up with TRBD2. Sequences were obtained from lung tumor tissue. The TCR originated in a man aged 60 to 69 with non-small cell lung cancer. The CDR3 nucleotides are TGTGCCAGCAGATCAAAACCCGGGCTAGCGGGGCCGAACACCGGGGAGCTGTTTTTT. Translating it yields CASRSKPGLAGPNTGELFF.